The rows below give T cell receptor beta chains drawn from one sample of a study of T and B cells in COVID-19 patients. TCRdb fed the multiplex PCR reads into MiXCR, producing one record per CDR3 protein. The sample has approximately 5,800 distinct CDR3 sequences; approximately 25% are singletons. Source material: blood. These receptors were collected from a human donor with active COVID-19. The CDR3 runs from the conserved cysteine through the conserved F or W. D genes are given only for firm matches. Rows may omit the clone size; those that give it use once, few, many or a size class.

clone_size	d_call	v_call	j_call	cdr3_nt	cdr3_aa
few	TRBD2	TRBV7-6	TRBJ2-7	TGTGCCAGCAGCTTAGCTAGCGGGGGGGGTTCCTACGAGCAGTACTTC	CASSLASGGGSYEQYF
medium-sized	-	TRBV6-1	TRBJ2-2	TGTGCCAGCAGTGAAAGGGGGTGGGAGCTGTTTTTT	CASSERGWELFF
large	-	TRBV29-1	TRBJ2-3	TGCAGCGTTGAGGAGGACACCGACACAGATACGCAGTATTTT	CSVEEDTDTDTQYF
few	-	TRBV6-6	TRBJ1-1	TGTGCCAGCAGTCTACAAATGAACACTGAAGCTTTCTTT	CASSLQMNTEAFF
-	TRBD2	TRBV10-3	TRBJ2-5	TGTGCCATCGGGGGACTAGAATGGGAGACCCAGTACTTC	CAIGGLEWETQYF
-	-	TRBV6-5	TRBJ2-2	TGTGCCAGTGTCCCCTTTCGGTACCCCGGGGAGCTGTTTTTT	CASVPFRYPGELFF
-	-	TRBV4-3	TRBJ1-5	TGCGCCAGCAGCCAAGATAGACGAAATCAGCCCCAGCATTTT	CASSQDRRNQPQHF
-	-	TRBV29-1	TRBJ2-3	TGCAGTGCTAGAGCCCTGCTAGCAGACACAGATACGCAGAATTTT	CSARALLADTDTQNF
few	-	TRBV10-3	TRBJ2-7	TGTGCCACTCGGAAACCGGGACGGGGGACGACCTACGAGCAGTACTTC	CATRKPGRGTTYEQYF
medium-sized	-	TRBV6-1	TRBJ2-2	TGTGCCAGCAGTGAACAGGGGACCGGGGAGCTGTTTTTT	CASSEQGTGELFF
medium-sized	-	TRBV6-5	TRBJ2-2	TGTGCCAGCAGTACTTACCACTCCGGGGAGCTGTTTTTT	CASSTYHSGELFF
few	-	TRBV6-5	TRBJ1-2	TGTGCCAGCACCCTAGGCCCGGGGGGCAGGTATGGCTACACCTTC	CASTLGPGGRYGYTF
few	TRBD2	TRBV18	TRBJ2-5	TGTGCCAGCAGTCCCAGCGGACTAGCGGCCCAGTACTTC	CASSPSGLAAQYF
medium-sized	-	TRBV15	TRBJ1-4	TGTGCCACCAGCAGAGGCGGGGTCTCTGTTAATGAAAAACTGTTTTTT	CATSRGGVSVNEKLFF
-	-	TRBV7-2	TRBJ2-1	TGTGCCAGCAGCCCAACGCGGGTAGGGACTTTTGAGCAGTTCTTC	CASSPTRVGTFEQFF
-	-	TRBV4-3	TRBJ2-7	TGCGCCAGCAGCCAAGATTGGACAGACTACGAGCAGTACTTC	CASSQDWTDYEQYF
medium-sized	TRBD1	TRBV18	TRBJ1-2	TGTGCCAGCTCACCAAGCCCAGGGGGCTATGGCTACACCTTC	CASSPSPGGYGYTF
medium-sized	TRBD1	TRBV5-6	TRBJ1-2	TGTGCCAGCAGCAGCCGGGACAGGGAGAATGGCTACACCTTC	CASSSRDRENGYTF
-	TRBD1	TRBV5-4	TRBJ1-2	TGTGCCAGCAGCAATTCCGGGACAGGGGCTAATGGCTACACCTTC	CASSNSGTGANGYTF
medium-sized	TRBD1	TRBV6-6	TRBJ2-2	TGTGCCAGCAGTTTCACACAGGGGGCATGGGCCGGGGAGCTGTTTTTT	CASSFTQGAWAGELFF
medium-sized	-	TRBV6-2/TRBV6-3	TRBJ2-2	TGTGCCAGCAGTCCCCGGGCCTACAACACCGGGGAGCTGTTTTTT	CASSPRAYNTGELFF
medium-sized	-	TRBV6-6	TRBJ1-1	TGTGCCAGCAGGCGGCCAGGCCTGAACACTGAAGCTTTCTTT	CASRRPGLNTEAFF
-	-	TRBV7-9	TRBJ2-1	TGTGCCAGCAGCTTATTTGGCCAGGCCCCGAGCTCCTACAATGAGCAGTTCTTC	CASSLFGQAPSSYNEQFF
-	TRBD1	TRBV4-3	TRBJ2-2	TGCGCCAGCAGCCAGTCCGGACAGGTTTACACCGGGGAGCTGTTTTTT	CASSQSGQVYTGELFF
few	TRBD1	TRBV18	TRBJ1-2	TGTGCCAGCTCACCGAGAGTCGGGACAGGGGATGACTTCGATGGCTACACCTTC	CASSPRVGTGDDFDGYTF
few	TRBD1	TRBV5-1	TRBJ1-2	TGCGCCAGCAGCTTGTCGGGACAGGGTGTTTATGGCTACACCTTC	CASSLSGQGVYGYTF
medium-sized	TRBD1	TRBV6-2/TRBV6-3	TRBJ2-3	TGTGCCAGCAGACAGGGGCTAAAATTCTTCACAGATACGCAGTATTTT	CASRQGLKFFTDTQYF
medium-sized	-	TRBV6-5	TRBJ2-7	TGTGCCAGCAGTCCCACCCCCCCATCTTCCGAGCAGTACTTC	CASSPTPPSSEQYF
medium-sized	TRBD2	TRBV29-1	TRBJ2-7	TGCAGCGTTGCCGGGACTAGCGGGGGTTTCTCCTACGAGCAGTACTTC	CSVAGTSGGFSYEQYF
medium-sized	-	TRBV19	TRBJ1-5	TGTGCCAGTAGTGCCGGCTATAGCAATCAGCCCCAGCATTTT	CASSAGYSNQPQHF
medium-sized	TRBD1	TRBV18	TRBJ2-7	TGTGCCAGCTCTCAACCTGACAGGGGCGCCTACGAGCAGTACTTC	CASSQPDRGAYEQYF
once	TRBD2	TRBV29-1	TRBJ2-7	TGCAGCGTTGGGGCTAGCGGGGGGTCCTCCTACGAGCAGTACTTC	CSVGASGGSSYEQYF
medium-sized	-	TRBV19	TRBJ1-4	TGTGCCAGTAGTATGCGGGGCTTTCGGGTGGCAACTAATGAAAAACTGTTTTTT	CASSMRGFRVATNEKLFF
-	-	TRBV5-1	TRBJ2-1	TGCGCCAGCAGCTTTCTCACAGGGAGCAATGAGCAGTTCTTC	CASSFLTGSNEQFF
-	-	TRBV25-1	TRBJ2-3	TGTGCCAGCAGTCTGCAGGAGAGAGATACGCAGTATTTT	CASSLQERDTQYF
medium-sized	-	TRBV19	TRBJ1-5	TGTGCCAGTAGTAAAGGACAGTATAGCAATCAGCCCCAGCATTTT	CASSKGQYSNQPQHF
few	-	TRBV7-2	TRBJ2-2	TGTGCCAGCAGCTTAGTTGTACGGGGGACCGGGGAGCTGTTTTTT	CASSLVVRGTGELFF
-	TRBD1	TRBV5-3	TRBJ2-2	TGTGCCAGAAGCTCCCGGGACAGGGGGAAGACCGGGGAGCTGTTTTTT	CARSSRDRGKTGELFF
medium-sized	-	TRBV12-3/TRBV12-4	TRBJ2-1	TGTGCCAGCAGTTACGACAGAGCCGACAATGAGCAGTTCTTC	CASSYDRADNEQFF
medium-sized	-	TRBV18	TRBJ1-5	TGTGCCAGCTCACCCCCGGGGGCAAGCAATCAGCCCCAGCATTTT	CASSPPGASNQPQHF
-	-	TRBV12-3/TRBV12-4	TRBJ1-5	TGTGCCAGCAGTCAGGGACTTAGCAATCAGCCCCAGCATTTT	CASSQGLSNQPQHF
-	-	TRBV20-1	TRBJ2-5	TGCAGTGCCTCGAGTGGGGGTGAGCAAGAGACCCAGTACTTC	CSASSGGEQETQYF
-	TRBD1	TRBV5-8	TRBJ2-7	TGTGCCAGCAGCAAAACAGGGGGCTGGTCCTACGAGCAGTACTTC	CASSKTGGWSYEQYF
medium-sized	-	TRBV5-5	TRBJ1-2	TGTGCCAGCAGCTTGGGGCCTCCCACCGGGACCGTATATGGCTACACCTTC	CASSLGPPTGTVYGYTF
few	-	TRBV7-2	TRBJ2-2	TGTGCCAGCAGCTTCGGGATCCTCACCGGGGAGCTGTTTTTT	CASSFGILTGELFF
-	TRBD2	TRBV28	TRBJ2-3	TGTGCCAGCAGTTTAGGACTAGCGGGGCGCACAGATACGCAGTATTTT	CASSLGLAGRTDTQYF
few	-	TRBV6-5	TRBJ1-1	TGTGCCAGCAGTTACCGGTCCATTGACGGCACTGAAGCTTTCTTT	CASSYRSIDGTEAFF
few	-	TRBV5-7	TRBJ2-1	TGTGCCAGCAGCCAAGAGAGGGATGAGCAGTTCTTC	CASSQERDEQFF
few	TRBD1	TRBV28	TRBJ2-7	TGTGCCAGCAGTGGGCGACAGGGGACCTCCTACGAGCAGTACTTC	CASSGRQGTSYEQYF
-	-	TRBV5-5	TRBJ1-2	TGTGCCAGCAGCTCTCGAGGGGGTATCATAAACGGTGGCTACACCTTC	CASSSRGGIINGGYTF
-	-	TRBV2	TRBJ2-5	TGTGCCAGCACCTTCTCTGGGACCGAAGAGACCCAGTACTTC	CASTFSGTEETQYF
-	-	TRBV24-1	TRBJ2-7	TGTGCCACCAGTGCTAGGGGAGGCTACGAGCAGTACTTC	CATSARGGYEQYF
-	TRBD1	TRBV5-1	TRBJ1-2	TGCGCCAGCAGCTTGGACAGGGGGCTCGAAGGCTACACCTTC	CASSLDRGLEGYTF